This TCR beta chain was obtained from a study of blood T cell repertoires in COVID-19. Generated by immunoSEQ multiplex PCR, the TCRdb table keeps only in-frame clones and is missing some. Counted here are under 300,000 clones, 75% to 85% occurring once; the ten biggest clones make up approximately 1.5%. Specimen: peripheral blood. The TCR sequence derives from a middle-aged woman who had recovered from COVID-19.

CDR3 DNA sequence: TGTGCCAGCAGCGTAGCGGAGCAGGGGGCTGAGGGCTACACCTTC. Encoded protein: CASSVAEQGAEGYTF. The chain links TRBV9 to TRBJ1-2, with 8 bases lining up with TRBD1. Looked up from germline, CDR1 is SGDLS and CDR2 is YYNGEE. The CDR3 has 15 amino acids. V lost 0 bases and J lost 8; bases outside the gene matches: 9.